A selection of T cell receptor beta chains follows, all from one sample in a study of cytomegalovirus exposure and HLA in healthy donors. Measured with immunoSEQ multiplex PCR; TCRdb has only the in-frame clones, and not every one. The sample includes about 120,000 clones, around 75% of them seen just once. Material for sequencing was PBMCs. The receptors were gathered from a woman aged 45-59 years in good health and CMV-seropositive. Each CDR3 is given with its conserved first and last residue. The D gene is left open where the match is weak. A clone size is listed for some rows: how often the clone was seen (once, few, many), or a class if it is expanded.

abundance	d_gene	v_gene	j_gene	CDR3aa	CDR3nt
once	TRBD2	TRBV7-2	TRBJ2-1	CASSLGLAGFQGEQFF	TGTGCCAGCAGCTTAGGACTAGCGGGGTTTCAAGGGGAGCAGTTCTTC
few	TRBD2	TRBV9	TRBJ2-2	CASSVGSGGNTGELFF	TGTGCCAGCAGCGTAGGGAGCGGGGGGAACACCGGGGAGCTGTTTTTT
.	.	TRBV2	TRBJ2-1	CASRRDGNEQFF	TGTGCCAGCAGACGGGATGGCAATGAGCAGTTCTTC
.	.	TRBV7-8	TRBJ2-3	CASSRGTQGSAFTDTQYF	TGTGCCAGCAGCCGGGGTACCCAGGGGTCCGCGTTTACAGATACGCAGTATTTT
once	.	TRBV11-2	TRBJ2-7	CASSLVYVPTDNYEQYF	TGTGCCAGCAGCTTAGTTTATGTCCCTACCGACAACTACGAGCAGTACTTC
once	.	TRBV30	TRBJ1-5	CAWSRDNNQPQHF	TGTGCCTGGAGTAGGGACAACAATCAGCCCCAGCATTTT
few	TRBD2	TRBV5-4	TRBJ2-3	CASSYDGAGGSTDTQYF	TGTGCCAGCAGCTATGACGGAGCGGGGGGTAGCACAGATACGCAGTATTTT
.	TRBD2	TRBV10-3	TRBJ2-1	CAISGTSGGYNEQFF	TGTGCCATCAGCGGGACTAGCGGGGGTTACAATGAGCAGTTCTTC
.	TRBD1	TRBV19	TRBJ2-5	CASSKGTGGRETQYF	TGTGCCAGTAGCAAGGGGACAGGGGGCCGGGAGACCCAGTACTTC
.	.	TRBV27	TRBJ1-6	CASSFGRDNSPLHF	TGTGCCAGCAGTTTTGGGCGGGATAATTCACCCCTCCACTTT
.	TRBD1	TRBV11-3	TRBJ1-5	CASSRQGTSAQHF	TGTGCCAGCAGCCGACAGGGGACCTCGGCCCAGCATTTT
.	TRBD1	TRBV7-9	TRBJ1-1	CASSPDRGRAEAFF	TGTGCCAGCAGCCCAGACAGGGGAAGGGCTGAAGCTTTCTTT
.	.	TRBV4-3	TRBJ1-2	CASSQVNSPGYGYTF	TGCGCCAGCAGCCAAGTAAACAGCCCTGGCTATGGCTACACCTTC
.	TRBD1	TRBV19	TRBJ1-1	CASSKTQGSWNTEAFF	TGTGCCAGTAGTAAAACACAGGGGTCGTGGAACACTGAAGCTTTCTTT
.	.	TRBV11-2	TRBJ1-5	CASSLERGSNQPQHF	TGTGCCAGCAGCTTAGAAAGGGGAAGCAATCAGCCCCAGCATTTT
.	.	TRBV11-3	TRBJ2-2	CASSRDNTGELFF	TGTGCCAGCAGCCGAGATAACACCGGGGAGCTGTTTTTT
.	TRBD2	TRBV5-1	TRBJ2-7	CASSLVTSGSWEQYF	TGCGCCAGCAGCTTGGTAACTAGCGGGTCGTGGGAGCAGTACTTC
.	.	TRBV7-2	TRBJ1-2	CASSQNPDGAGGYTF	TGTGCCAGCAGCCAAAACCCTGATGGGGCGGGGGGCTACACCTTC
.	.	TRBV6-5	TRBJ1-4	CASRQQVEDEKLFF	TGTGCCAGCAGACAACAGGTTGAAGATGAAAAACTGTTTTTT
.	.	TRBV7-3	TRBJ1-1	CASSYRESTEAFF	TGTGCCAGCAGTTACAGGGAGAGCACTGAAGCTTTCTTT
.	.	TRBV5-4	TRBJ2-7	CASSGGQRSSYEQYF	TGTGCCAGCTCGGGCGGGCAGCGATCATCCTACGAGCAGTACTTC
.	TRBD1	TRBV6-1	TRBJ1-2	CASSEVQGALGYTF	TGTGCCAGCAGTGAAGTTCAGGGGGCTCTTGGCTACACCTTC
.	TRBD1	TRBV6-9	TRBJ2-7	CASSCPRDRESYEQYF	TGTGCCAGCAGTTGTCCCCGGGACAGGGAGTCGTACGAGCAGTACTTC
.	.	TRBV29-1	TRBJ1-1	CSVGPRWGGVANTEAFF	TGCAGCGTTGGCCCTCGTTGGGGGGGCGTGGCGAACACTGAAGCTTTCTTT
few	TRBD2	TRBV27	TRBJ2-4	CASSLTLIAGIADIQYF	TGTGCCAGCAGTTTAACCCTCATAGCGGGAATAGCAGACATTCAGTACTTC
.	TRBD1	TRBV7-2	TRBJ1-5	CASSLGQGNQPQHF	TGTGCCAGCAGCTTAGGACAGGGGAATCAGCCCCAGCATTTT
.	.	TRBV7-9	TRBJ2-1	CASSSAGTNEQFF	TGTGCCAGCAGTTCCGCGGGAACCAATGAGCAGTTCTTC
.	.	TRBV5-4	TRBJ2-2	CASSSTGELFF	TGTGCCAGCAGCTCTACCGGGGAGCTGTTTTTT
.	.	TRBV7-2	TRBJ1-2	CASSPPGYGYTF	TGTGCCAGCAGTCCCCCAGGGTATGGCTACACCTTC
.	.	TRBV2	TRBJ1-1	CASRDSSTEAFF	TGTGCCAGCAGAGACAGCTCCACTGAAGCTTTCTTT
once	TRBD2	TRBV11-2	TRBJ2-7	CASSRTSSGEQYF	TGTGCCAGCAGCCGGACTAGCTCCGGCGAGCAGTACTTC
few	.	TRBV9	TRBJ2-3	CASSVTALAGDTQYF	TGTGCCAGCAGCGTAACGGCTCTGGCGGGGGATACGCAGTATTTT
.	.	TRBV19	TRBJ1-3	CASKMLEAGNTIYF	TGTGCCAGTAAGATGCTGGAAGCGGGAAACACCATATATTTT
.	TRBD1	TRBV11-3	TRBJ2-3	CASSRGLGDTQYF	TGTGCCAGCAGTAGGGGGCTGGGAGATACGCAGTATTTT
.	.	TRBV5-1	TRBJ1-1	CASSLAQSGDTEAFF	TGCGCCAGCAGCTTGGCCCAATCGGGGGACACTGAAGCTTTCTTT
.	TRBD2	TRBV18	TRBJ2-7	CASSPPNSGSHEQYF	TGTGCCAGCTCACCACCAAATAGCGGGAGTCACGAGCAGTACTTC
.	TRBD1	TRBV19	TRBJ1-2	CASSTGTGGGYGYTF	TGTGCCAGTAGCACTGGGACAGGGGGCGGCTATGGCTACACCTTC
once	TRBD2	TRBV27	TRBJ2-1	CASRSLPSSGRGDEQFF	TGTGCCAGCAGGTCCCTCCCCTCTAGCGGGCGGGGGGATGAGCAGTTCTTC
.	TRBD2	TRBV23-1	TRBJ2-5	CASSQSTGGETQYF	TGCGCCAGCAGTCAATCAACCGGGGGGGAGACCCAGTACTTC
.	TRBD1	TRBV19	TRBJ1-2	CASSMTGVNYGYTF	TGTGCCAGTAGTATGACAGGGGTAAACTATGGCTACACCTTC
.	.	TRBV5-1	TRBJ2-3	CASSFGTTDTQYF	TGCGCCAGCAGCTTTGGCACGACAGATACGCAGTATTTT
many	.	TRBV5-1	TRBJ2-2	CASSKGQNTGELFF	TGCGCCAGCAGCAAGGGACAGAACACCGGGGAGCTGTTTTTT